Given below is one T cell receptor beta chain in context. Its antigen is currently unknown. CDR1 LNHDA and CDR2 SQIVND come from the germline V gene (reference sequence). CDR3 length: 12 residues. TCRdb independently ran MiXCR on the reads; one entry per CDR3 protein. The sample holds 750,000 to 950,000 distinct CDR3 sequences, approximately 32% seen once. This record comes from a study of T cell repertoires in cytomegalovirus infection. Study details: CMV infection together with matching HLA type was indicated by public TCR beta signatures.

Notes on the study in general: Adding up the frequency of public TCR beta families identified people who carried CMV plus the relevant HLA.

The TCR was taken from a human donor in good health (CMV status not recorded). Some clones in this sample may be carry-over from other donors' samples. The material was cultured CD8+ T cells from PBMCs, obtained from culture after CMV antigen stimulation. The V gene is TRBV19, the J gene TRBJ2-5; 7 nucleotides match TRBD2. CDR3 sequence: CVTQGLTETQYF. The CDR3 coding sequence is TGTGTCACCCAGGGACTAACTGAGACCCAGTACTTC.